This T cell receptor beta chain was sequenced for a study of read filtering for tumor transcriptome and immune sequencing. Across the whole study: The cohort had roughly 17 men and approximately 13 women aged roughly 45 to 90, mean about 68 years. After DNase treatment, RNA was made into whole-transcriptome libraries. Study observations and caveats: IR-seq captured clonotypes deeper and more reliably than RNA-seq. Approximately 79% of IR-seq clonotypes had a single read, yet these held approximately 3.7% of reads.

From germline, CDR1 is DFQATT and CDR2 SNEGSKA (reference sequence). This CDR3 spans 14 amino acids. This clonotype was counted many times. Its antigen is currently unknown. One base away lies a much larger clone, so this may be a sequencing read error. From about 0.4 ug of RNA, a library with molecular barcoded alpha/delta and beta/gamma adaptors was made. TCRdb redid the calling of the reads with MiXCR, one entry per CDR3 protein. The sample comprises 35,000 to 40,000 distinct CDR3 sequences, around 15% of which are singletons, and 38% rests with the top ten. The sequencing sample was made of a population of CD138-negative cells sorted from bone marrow. This clonotype originated in a donor at least 40 years old with multiple myeloma. V is TRBV20-1 and J is TRBJ2-1; D not resolved. The CDR3 DNA reads as TGCAGTGCTAGAATTCTGAGCTCCTACGATGAGCAGTTCTTC. This codes for CSARILSSYDEQFF.